This T cell receptor beta chain stems from a study of blood T cell repertoires in COVID-19. Looking at the study overall: T cells, B-cell-depleted T cells, or PBMCs provided the cDNA or gDNA that served as material.

TCRdb keeps only in-frame clones here, not all; method: immunoSEQ multiplex PCR. Of over 110,000 clones listed, 88% are singletons. Germline CDR1 reads MNHNS; CDR2 reads SASEGT. Trimming took 3 bases from V and 13 from J, leaving 10 bases between them. The CDR3 length is 12 residues. The V and J genes are TRBV6-1 and TRBJ1-6; the D is unclear. This clonotype was obtained from a man in his 70s with acute or convalescent COVID-19. Sample: peripheral blood. CDR3 loop: CASSEVVGPLHF. DNA of the CDR3: TGTGCCAGCAGTGAGGTCGTCGGGCCCCTCCACTTT.